Included here is one TCR beta chain sequence, with context. Its antigen remains unknown. This table comes from immunoSEQ multiplex PCR, and its TCRdb copy is limited to in-frame clones, with some not included. This table holds roughly 10,000 clones, roughly 60% found once. The CDR3 runs to 14 residues. V was trimmed by 3 bases and J by 7 bases, leaving 13 bases between them. Looked up from germline, CDR1 is LNHDA and CDR2 is SQIVND (reference sequence). This sample is part of a study of radiation and T cells in renal cell carcinoma. Study-wide points: Tumor samples were small regions of 0.9 to 1 g. Dominant CDR3 motifs were more common in irradiated tumors than controls. Top 100 clonotypes averaged roughly 50% in irradiated versus about 40% in nephrectomy-only tumors.

The sample's treatment: treatment-naive control, cytoreductive nephrectomy. The patient's renal cell carcinoma had clear cell pathology. The rearrangement joins TRBV19 to TRBJ2-1, with D possibly being TRBD1 (5 bases). The clonotype comes from a man aged 35-49 years with renal cell carcinoma. The starting material was tumor tissue, obtained from a patient whose treatment was nephrectomy without radiotherapy. CDR3 sequence: CASSIIGAGNEQFF. CDR3 DNA: TGTGCCAGTAGTATCATAGGGGCCGGTAATGAGCAGTTCTTC.